This T cell receptor (beta chain) comes out of a study of T cells in Graves' hyperthyroidism and ophthalmopathy. The study, taken as a whole, reports: Clonotypes that were expanded in thyroid above 0.001 mostly appeared in blood too. Ophthalmopathy and stable hyperthyroidism were told apart by a 13 V-J model.

This clonotype has only a few counts. Its antigen remains unidentified. CDR1 is SQVTM, CDR2 ANQGSEA, per germline. J was trimmed by 7 bases and V by 0 bases; bases with no gene match: 3. This CDR3 comprises 14 residues. RNA transcripts gave rise to amplified TCR beta CDR3 regions. A first-round RT-PCR of the TCR CDR3 used the HTBI primer set. Each CDR3 protein gets one entry after TCRdb re-called the multiplex PCR reads with MiXCR. The sample yields over 400,000 distinct CDR3 sequences, around a fifth seen once. Based on clinical symptoms, serum thyroxine and TRAb, thyroid ultrasound and orbital computed tomography, diagnoses were reached.

The sample was blood. This chain joins TRBV29-1 and TRBJ2-1; the match to TRBD1 covers 10 bases. The receptor's source is a woman in her 70s with Graves' ophthalmopathy. The CDR3 here is CSVEETGGWNEQFF. CDR3 sequence (DNA): TGCAGCGTTGAAGAGACAGGGGGCTGGAATGAGCAGTTCTTC.